The 3 T cell receptor beta chains below were found in one sample sequenced in a study of blood T cell repertoires in COVID-19. TCRdb's copy holds only in-frame clones and misses some; the assay was immunoSEQ multiplex PCR. The table has a few hundred thousand clones, 90% seen once. Material: peripheral blood. The receptors come from a woman in her twenties or thirties with COVID-19, enrolled during active disease.

The chain links TRBV27 to TRBJ1-5; TRBD1 matches 11 bases. Per germline, CDR1 MNHEY and CDR2 SMNVEV (reference sequence). The V gene end was trimmed by 4 bases and the J gene end by 4 bases; junction bases not matched to a gene: 9. This CDR3 has 17 residues. CDR3 sequence (DNA): TGTGCCAGCAGTTCCGGACAGGGGGCGCCCACAAATCAGCCCCAGCATTTT. This translates into CASSSGQGAPTNQPQHF.

The CDR3 spells CASSISLQETQYF. In DNA, the CDR3 is TGTGCCAGTAGTATAAGCTTACAAGAGACCCAGTACTTC. The rearrangement links TRBV19 to TRBJ2-5; D unclear. Germline V gene sequence: CDR1 LNHDA, CDR2 SQIVND (reference sequence). The length of the CDR3 is 13 residues. Trimming removed 2 bases at V and 2 bases at J, with 6 bases between.

This clone was found a few times. J is TRBJ1-4 and V is TRBV28; the D is unclear. V was trimmed by 2 bases and J by 2 bases, leaving 6 bases between them. Germline lookup yields CDR1 MDHEN and CDR2 SYDVKM. The CDR3 has 14 residues. CDR3 bases: TGTGCCAGCAGTTTACCGGGGACTAATGAAAAACTGTTTTTT. This codes for CASSLPGTNEKLFF.